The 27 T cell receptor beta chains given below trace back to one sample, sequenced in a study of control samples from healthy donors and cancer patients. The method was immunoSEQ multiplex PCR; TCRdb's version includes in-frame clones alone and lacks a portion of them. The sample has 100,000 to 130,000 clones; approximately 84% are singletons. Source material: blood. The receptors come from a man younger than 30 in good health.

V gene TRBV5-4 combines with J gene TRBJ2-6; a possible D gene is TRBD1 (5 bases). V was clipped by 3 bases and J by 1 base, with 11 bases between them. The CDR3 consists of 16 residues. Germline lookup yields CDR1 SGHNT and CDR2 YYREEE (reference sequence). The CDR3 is CASSSSGKSGANVLTF. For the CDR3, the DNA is TGTGCCAGCAGCTCCTCAGGGAAGTCTGGGGCCAACGTCCTGACTTTC.

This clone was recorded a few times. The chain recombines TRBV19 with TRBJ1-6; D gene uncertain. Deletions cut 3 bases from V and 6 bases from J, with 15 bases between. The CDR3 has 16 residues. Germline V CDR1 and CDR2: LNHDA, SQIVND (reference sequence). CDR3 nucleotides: TGTGCCAGTAGTATTTCGTCGAGAACTCTTAATTCACCCCTCCACTTT. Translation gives CASSISSRTLNSPLHF.

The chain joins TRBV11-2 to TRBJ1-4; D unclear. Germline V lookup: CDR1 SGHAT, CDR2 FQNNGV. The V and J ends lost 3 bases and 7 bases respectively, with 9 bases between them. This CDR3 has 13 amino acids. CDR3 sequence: CASSFYDREKLFF. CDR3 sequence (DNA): TGTGCCAGCAGCTTTTACGACCGTGAAAAACTGTTTTTT.

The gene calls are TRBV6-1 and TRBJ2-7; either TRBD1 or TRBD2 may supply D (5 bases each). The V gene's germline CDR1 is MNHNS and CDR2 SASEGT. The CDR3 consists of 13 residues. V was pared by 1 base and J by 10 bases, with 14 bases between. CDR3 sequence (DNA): TGTGCCAGCAGTGAAGTGGGGGTCCCCGGACAGTACGTC. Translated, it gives CASSEVGVPGQYV.

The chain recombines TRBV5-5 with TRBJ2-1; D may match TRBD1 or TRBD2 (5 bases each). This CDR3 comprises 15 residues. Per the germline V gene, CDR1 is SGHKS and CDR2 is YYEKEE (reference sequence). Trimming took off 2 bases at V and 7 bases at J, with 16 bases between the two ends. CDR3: CASSFRGVYGNEQFF. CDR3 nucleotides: TGTGCCAGCAGCTTTAGGGGAGTTTACGGGAATGAGCAGTTCTTC.

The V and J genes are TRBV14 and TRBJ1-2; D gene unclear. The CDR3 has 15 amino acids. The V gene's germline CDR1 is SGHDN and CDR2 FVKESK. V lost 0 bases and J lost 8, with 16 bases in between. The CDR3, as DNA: TGTGCCAGCAGCCAAGATTCGATCGGACTAAACGGCTACACCTTC. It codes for CASSQDSIGLNGYTF.

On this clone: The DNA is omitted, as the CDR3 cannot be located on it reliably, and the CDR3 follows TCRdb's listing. The CDR3 is CASSVAAGSKLF. V usage is TRBV9 and J usage is TRBJ1-1. Germline lookup yields CDR1 SGDLS and CDR2 YYNGEE. The CDR3 adds up to 12 amino acids, both ends counted.

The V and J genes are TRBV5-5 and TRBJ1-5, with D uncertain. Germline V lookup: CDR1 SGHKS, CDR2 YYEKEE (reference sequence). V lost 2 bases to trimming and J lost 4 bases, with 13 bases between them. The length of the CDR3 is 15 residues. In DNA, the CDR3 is TGTGCCAGCAGCTTTGGAAGAGGACGAAATCAGCCCCAGCATTTT. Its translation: CASSFGRGRNQPQHF.

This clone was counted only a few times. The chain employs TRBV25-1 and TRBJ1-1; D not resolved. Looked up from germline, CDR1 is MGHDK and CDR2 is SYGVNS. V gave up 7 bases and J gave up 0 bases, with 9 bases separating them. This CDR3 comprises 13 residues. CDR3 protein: CASMKGLNTEAFF. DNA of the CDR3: TGTGCCAGCATGAAGGGCCTGAACACTGAAGCTTTCTTT.

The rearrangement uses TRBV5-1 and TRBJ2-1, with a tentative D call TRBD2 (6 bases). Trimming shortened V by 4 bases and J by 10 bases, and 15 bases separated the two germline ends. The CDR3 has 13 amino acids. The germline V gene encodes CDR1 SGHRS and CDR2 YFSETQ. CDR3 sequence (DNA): TGCGCCAGCAGCCCCAGGGTCGGGGGAGAGCAGTTCTTC. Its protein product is CASSPRVGGEQFF. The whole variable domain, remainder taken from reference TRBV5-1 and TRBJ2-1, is KAGVTQTPRYLIKTRGQQVTLSCSPISGHRSVSWYQQTPGQGLQFLFEYFSETQRNKGNFPGRFSGRQFSNSRSEMNVSTLELGDSALYLCASSPRVGGEQFFGPGTRLTVL.

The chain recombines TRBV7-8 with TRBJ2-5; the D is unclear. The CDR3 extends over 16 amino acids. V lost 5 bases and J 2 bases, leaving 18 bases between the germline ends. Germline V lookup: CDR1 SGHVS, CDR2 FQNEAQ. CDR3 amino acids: CASSPHRIPIQETQYF. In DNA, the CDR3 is TGTGCCAGCAGCCCTCACAGAATTCCCATACAAGAGACCCAGTACTTC.

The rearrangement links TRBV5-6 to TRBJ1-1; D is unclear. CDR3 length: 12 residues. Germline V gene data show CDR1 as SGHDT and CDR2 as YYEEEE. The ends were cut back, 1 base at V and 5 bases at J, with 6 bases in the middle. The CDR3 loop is CASSLYETEAFF. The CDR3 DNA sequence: TGTGCCAGCAGCTTGTACGAAACTGAAGCTTTCTTT.

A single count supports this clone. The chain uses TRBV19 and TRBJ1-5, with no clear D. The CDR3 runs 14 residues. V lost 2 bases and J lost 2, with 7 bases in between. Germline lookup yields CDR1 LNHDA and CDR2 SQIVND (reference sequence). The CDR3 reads CASSIRGGNQPQHF. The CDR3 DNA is TGTGCCAGTAGTATACGCGGGGGCAATCAGCCCCAGCATTTT.

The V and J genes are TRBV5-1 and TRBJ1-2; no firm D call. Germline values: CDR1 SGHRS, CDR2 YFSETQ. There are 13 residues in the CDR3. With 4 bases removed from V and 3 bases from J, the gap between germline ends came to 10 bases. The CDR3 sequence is CASSRSWDYGYTF. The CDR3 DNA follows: TGCGCCAGCAGCCGAAGTTGGGACTATGGCTACACCTTC. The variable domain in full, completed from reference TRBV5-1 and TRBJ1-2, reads KAGVTQTPRYLIKTRGQQVTLSCSPISGHRSVSWYQQTPGQGLQFLFEYFSETQRNKGNFPGRFSGRQFSNSRSEMNVSTLELGDSALYLCASSRSWDYGYTFGSGTRLTVV.

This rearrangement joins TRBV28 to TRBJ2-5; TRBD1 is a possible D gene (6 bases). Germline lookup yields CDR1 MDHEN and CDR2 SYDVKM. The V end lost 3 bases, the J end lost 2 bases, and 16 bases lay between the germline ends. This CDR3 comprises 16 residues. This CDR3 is CASSLSGQPLQETQYF. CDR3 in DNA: TGTGCCAGCAGTTTGAGCGGACAGCCCTTACAAGAGACCCAGTACTTC.

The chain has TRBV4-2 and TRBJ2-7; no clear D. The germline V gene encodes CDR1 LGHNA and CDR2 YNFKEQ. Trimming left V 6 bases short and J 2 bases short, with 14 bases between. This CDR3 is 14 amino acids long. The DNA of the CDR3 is TGTGCCAGCAGGAGAAACGAAGACCCCTACGAGCAGTACTTC. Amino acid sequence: CASRRNEDPYEQYF.

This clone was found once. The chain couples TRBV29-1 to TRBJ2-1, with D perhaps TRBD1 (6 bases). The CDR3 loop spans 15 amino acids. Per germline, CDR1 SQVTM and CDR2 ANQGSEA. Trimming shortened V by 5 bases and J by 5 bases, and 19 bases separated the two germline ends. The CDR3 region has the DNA TGCAGCGTTCTACGGACAGTTCGCCAGAACAATGAGCAGTTCTTC. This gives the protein CSVLRTVRQNNEQFF.

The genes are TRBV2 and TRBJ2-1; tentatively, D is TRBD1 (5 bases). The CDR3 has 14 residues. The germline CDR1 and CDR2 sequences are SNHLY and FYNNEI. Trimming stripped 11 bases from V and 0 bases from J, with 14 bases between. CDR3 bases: TGTGCCCGCGAAGGGGTAGGCTCCTACAATGAGCAGTTCTTC. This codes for CAREGVGSYNEQFF.

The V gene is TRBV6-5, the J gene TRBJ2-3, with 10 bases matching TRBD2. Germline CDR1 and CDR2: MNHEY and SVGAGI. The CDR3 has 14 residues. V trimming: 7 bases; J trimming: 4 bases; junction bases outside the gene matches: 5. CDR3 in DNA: TGTGCCAGCAAGAGCGGGGGGGCCCCAGATACGCAGTATTTT. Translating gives CASKSGGAPDTQYF.

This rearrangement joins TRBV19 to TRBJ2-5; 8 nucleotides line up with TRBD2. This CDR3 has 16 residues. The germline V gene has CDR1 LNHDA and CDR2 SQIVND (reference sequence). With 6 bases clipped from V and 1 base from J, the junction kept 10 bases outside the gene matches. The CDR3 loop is CASSPFRGGFQETQYF. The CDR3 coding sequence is TGTGCCAGTAGCCCCTTTCGCGGGGGGTTCCAAGAGACCCAGTACTTC.

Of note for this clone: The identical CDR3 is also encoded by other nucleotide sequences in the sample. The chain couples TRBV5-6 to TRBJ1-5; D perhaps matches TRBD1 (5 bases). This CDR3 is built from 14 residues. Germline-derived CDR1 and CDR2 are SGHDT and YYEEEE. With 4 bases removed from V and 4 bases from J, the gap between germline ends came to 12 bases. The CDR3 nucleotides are TGTGCCAGCAGCCTCCGGGGCCGAAATCAGCCCCAGCATTTT. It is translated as CASSLRGRNQPQHF.

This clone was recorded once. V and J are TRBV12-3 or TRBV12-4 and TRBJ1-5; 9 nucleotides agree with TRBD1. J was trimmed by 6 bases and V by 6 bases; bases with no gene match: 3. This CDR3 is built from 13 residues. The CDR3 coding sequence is TGTGCCAGCAGCCCGACAGGGGGTCAGCCCCAGCATTTT. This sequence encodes CASSPTGGQPQHF.

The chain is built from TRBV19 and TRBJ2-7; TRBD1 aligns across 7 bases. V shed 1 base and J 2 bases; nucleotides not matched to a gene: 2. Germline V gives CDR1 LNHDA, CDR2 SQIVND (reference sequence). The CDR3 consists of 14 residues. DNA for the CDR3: TGTGCCAGTAGTATAGCCCAGGGGGCCTACGAGCAGTACTTC. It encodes CASSIAQGAYEQYF.

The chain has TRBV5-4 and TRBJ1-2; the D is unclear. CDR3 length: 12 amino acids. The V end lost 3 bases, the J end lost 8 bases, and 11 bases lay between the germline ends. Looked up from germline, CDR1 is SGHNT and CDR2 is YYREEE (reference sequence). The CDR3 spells CASSWGIGGYTF. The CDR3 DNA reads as TGTGCCAGCAGCTGGGGTATAGGAGGCTACACCTTC.

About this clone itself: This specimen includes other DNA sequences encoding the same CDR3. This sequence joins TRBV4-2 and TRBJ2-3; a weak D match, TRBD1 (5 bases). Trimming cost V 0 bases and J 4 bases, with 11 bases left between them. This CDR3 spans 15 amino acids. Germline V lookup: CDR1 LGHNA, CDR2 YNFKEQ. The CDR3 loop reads CASSQESREADTQYF. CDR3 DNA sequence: TGTGCCAGCAGCCAAGAGTCCAGGGAAGCAGATACGCAGTATTTT.

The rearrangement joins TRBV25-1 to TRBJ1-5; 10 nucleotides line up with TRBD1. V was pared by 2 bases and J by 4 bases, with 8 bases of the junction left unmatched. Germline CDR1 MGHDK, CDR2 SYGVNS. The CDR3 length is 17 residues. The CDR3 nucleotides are TGTGCCAGCAGTGAAGGGTCCCGGACAGGGGGGAATCAGCCCCAGCATTTT. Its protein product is CASSEGSRTGGNQPQHF.

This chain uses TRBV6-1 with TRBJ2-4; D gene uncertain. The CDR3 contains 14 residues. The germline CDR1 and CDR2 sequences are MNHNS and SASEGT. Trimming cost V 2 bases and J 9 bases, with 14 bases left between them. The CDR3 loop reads CASSELLGMGIQYF. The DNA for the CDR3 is TGTGCCAGCAGTGAACTGTTGGGTATGGGCATTCAGTACTTC.